What follows is one TCR beta chain and its context. In this sample, this clonotype turned up many times. Its antigen specificity is not known. Base qualities are not at hand, and no much larger clone is one base apart. This sample was included in a study of neurological immune-mediated disorders (dated by TCRdb to about 2019). Regarding the complete study: Using UMI-based sequencing, the study compared peripheral blood TCR-beta repertoires from patients with HTLV-I-associated myelopathy (HAM/TSP), patients with multiple sclerosis, and healthy controls. Of the approximately 70 subjects in the cohort, about 15 were HAM/TSP patients, some 34 were multiple sclerosis patients, and some 20 were healthy controls. The roughly 110 TCR-beta libraries included longitudinal samples, technical triplicates and paired sorted CD4+ and CD8+ T-cell subsets alongside PBMC samples. Longitudinal HAM/TSP and healthy donors were sampled at 3 time-points each (3-40 month intervals).

cDNA synthesis used template-switch 5'RACE with a primer carrying a 10-nucleotide random unique molecular identifier tagging each TCR transcript. Every sequencing run covered 15-18 subjects and yielded more than 180 million TCR-beta sequences. The RNeasy kit was used to extract total RNA. TCR-beta VDJ regions were amplified with primers for the TCR constant region and the 5'RACE anchor, using the KAPA Real-time Library Amplification kit. Sample indexes and Illumina adaptors were added in a first PCR, and a second PCR then increased library yield. The roughly 650 bp TCR product was size-selected on a 2% E-gel SizeSelection system after Ampure bead purification. Before pooling, library quality was assessed on a Bioanalyzer, concentration was determined with Qubit, and library quantification was performed with the Kapa Library Quantification kit. An Illumina HiSeq 2500 sequenced the libraries paired-end 2 x 150 bp. To increase sequence diversity, roughly 24-32% phiX was spiked into each library pool. In the paper's pipeline: Quality-filtered reads were processed with the UMI-based MiGEC pipeline, which removed over 80% of raw TCR sequences during error correction. IMGT germline references were used for aligning VDJ genes, and each clonotype was defined as a unique CDR3 amino acid sequence together with its V-J genes. VDJtools evaluated clonal expansion, Shannon diversity and CDR3 relatedness (CalcPairwiseDistances, ClusterSamples); CLCbio workbench built phylogenetic trees. Using coefficient-of-variation modelling across technical triplicates, the study counted a clone as expanded if it had at least 8 unique UMIs. TCRdb reanalyzed the raw reads on its own, using fastp at Q25 for trimming and MiXCR for clone calling, and kept in-frame beta chains. Under each unique CDR3 protein, matching rows form one entry showing the most common genes and DNA. TCRdb, not the authors, supplied the V and J calls. In all, the sample holds approximately 47,000 distinct CDR3 sequences, and about 12% of those were seen once. In total, the top ten clones hold 7% to 10% of the sample.

The full study reports these points: TCR clonal expansion was greatest in HAM/TSP patients and smallest in MS patients, who ranked below even healthy controls. No identical CDR3 amino acid sequences were found to be shared among expanded clones across subjects, suggesting that TCR-beta repertoires were private in all groups.

As encoded in the germline V gene, CDR1 is SGHVS while CDR2 is FNYEAQ. Deletion took 1 base off V and 9 bases off J, with a span of 13 bases between the germline ends. Its CDR3 holds 14 amino acids, cysteine through phenylalanine. Solely the CDR3 DNA is kept, with 42 bases framed from the first base. The time point label, as the study defines it: longitudinal time-point 3. For unsorted PBMC libraries, 2 million PBMCs were used after storage in RNAlater at -80 degrees C until RNA extraction. Peripheral blood was subjected to Ficoll-Hypaque density gradient centrifugation to isolate PBMCs, which were then cryopreserved in liquid nitrogen.

This clonotype was sampled from a male donor with HTLV-1-associated myelopathy (HAM/TSP). The sample consisted of PBMCs. The chain couples TRBV7-6 to TRBJ2-1; the D gene cannot be resolved reliably. The CDR3 is CASSLVRSSGEQFF. Read as DNA, the sequence is TGTGCCAGCAGCTTAGTTAGATCGTCTGGTGAGCAGTTCTTC.